These 8 T cell receptor beta chains originate from one sample sequenced in a study of T cell responses to AZD1222 COVID-19 vaccine. The data were produced by immunoSEQ multiplex PCR, yet TCRdb's version contains in-frame clones alone and is incomplete. Of 100,000 to 120,000 clones in the sample, about 94% were seen once. The sample in question was peripheral blood, obtained 28 days after the second AZD1222 dose. The receptors were sampled from an adult who received the AZD1222 COVID-19 vaccine.

The J gene is TRBJ1-2, the V gene TRBV3-1 (or the pseudogene TRBV3-2); maybe TRBD1 (6 bases). The CDR3 sequence is 15 residues long. Germline CDR1 LGHDT, CDR2 YNNKEL (reference sequence). The ends were cut back, 4 bases at V and 0 bases at J, with 12 bases in the middle. CDR3: CASSPRGEANYGYTF. The CDR3 nucleotides read TGTGCCAGCAGCCCGAGGGGGGAAGCTAACTATGGCTACACCTTC.

V and J are TRBV5-1 and TRBJ2-7; a weak D match, TRBD1 (7 bases). This CDR3 is 15 amino acids long. V lost 0 bases to trimming and J lost 3 bases, with 13 bases between them. CDR1 is SGHRS and CDR2 is YFSETQ in the germline V gene. For the CDR3, the DNA is TGCGCCAGCAGCTTGGATGGCAGGGGGGACTACGAGCAGTACTTC. It specifies CASSLDGRGDYEQYF.

V and J are TRBV12-5 and TRBJ2-3; D gene uncertain. Germline CDR1 reads LGHNT; CDR2 reads FRNRAP. The V gene lost 7 bases and the J gene lost 5 bases, with 16 bases spanning the gap. The CDR3 sequence is 14 residues long. The DNA of the CDR3 is TGTGCTAGTGCCGTGGGAAGTAATCTAGATACGCAGTATTTT. This sequence encodes CASAVGSNLDTQYF.

This chain links TRBV6-2 or TRBV6-3 with TRBJ1-1; 9 bases match TRBD1. V shed 4 bases, J shed 11 bases, and the junction held 14 bases outside the gene matches. Germline V CDR1 and CDR2: MNHEY, SVGEGT. This CDR3 has 15 residues. CDR3 residues: CASSLSSGTGPRAFF. The DNA of the CDR3 is TGTGCCAGCAGTTTAAGCTCCGGGACAGGGCCTCGCGCTTTCTTT.

The chain is built from TRBV7-9 and TRBJ2-3, with 10 bases matching TRBD2. CDR3 size: 15 residues. With 4 bases clipped from V and 0 bases from J, the junction kept 1 base outside the gene matches. Germline V lookup: CDR1 SEHNR, CDR2 FQNEAQ (reference sequence). The DNA for the CDR3 is TGTGCCAGCAGCTCTAGCGGGAGTAGCACAGATACGCAGTATTTT. This sequence encodes CASSSSGSSTDTQYF.

The genes are TRBV19 and TRBJ1-2, with a weak D call TRBD1 (6 bases). Per germline, CDR1 LNHDA and CDR2 SQIVND (reference sequence). This CDR3 has 14 residues. The V end was cut by 7 bases, the J end by 2 bases, with 14 bases between. The CDR3 reads CASKSGTTNYGYTF. The CDR3 DNA follows: TGTGCCAGTAAATCCGGGACAACCAACTATGGCTACACCTTC.

The chain carries TRBV6-5 and TRBJ1-3; D gene ambiguous. V lost 2 bases to trimming and J lost 2 bases, with 10 bases between them. This CDR3 has 15 amino acids. Germline assignment: CDR1 MNHEY and CDR2 SVGAGI. CDR3 loop: CASSYNPSPGNTIYF. The CDR3 region has the DNA TGTGCCAGCAGTTACAACCCCTCCCCTGGAAACACCATATATTTT.

The rearrangement joins TRBV19 to TRBJ1-2; the D gene is possibly TRBD1 (5 bases). The germline V gene has CDR1 LNHDA and CDR2 SQIVND (reference sequence). Trimming left V 7 bases short and J 7 bases short, with 22 bases between. The length of the CDR3 is 15 residues. DNA of the CDR3: TGTGCCAGTACCCACATCGAGGGGCGTCTATCTGGCTACACCTTC. It translates to CASTHIEGRLSGYTF.